This paragraph reports one T cell receptor (beta chain). RNA amounts of 0.5 to 1 ug underwent reverse transcription with random hexamers. The amplification used immunoSEQ multiplex PCR on TCR beta CDR3; it spanned 54 Vbeta and 13 Jbeta. Each CDR3 protein is one row after TCRdb ran MiXCR on the immunoSEQ multiplex PCR reads. The data show roughly 150,000 distinct CDR3 sequences, with around 94% seen just once and around 0.093% held by the top ten. This entry belongs to a study of CD8 T cells in Susac syndrome. V was pared by 3 bases and J by 5 bases, with 9 bases between. This CDR3 has 13 amino acids. Looked up from germline, CDR1 is SGHTA and CDR2 is FQGTGA. Sequencing of TCR beta was performed on blood CD8+ T cells and on blood CD4+ T cells. Control patients had untreated stable or active relapsing-remitting multiple sclerosis by revised McDonald criteria. Negative isolation yielded the CD8+ and CD4+ T cells, while FACS enriched the TEMRA cells.

The sequencing input was CD4+ T cells from PBMCs. This TCR derives from a human donor with multiple sclerosis. The V gene is TRBV7-3, the J gene TRBJ2-3; no clear D gene. CDR3 bases: TGTGCCAGCAGCTTGGCCCTCGGAGATACGCAGTATTTT. This codes for CASSLALGDTQYF.